This record covers a single TCR beta chain. Antigen specificity is unknown. This entry belongs to a study of CD4 T cells in relation to SARS-CoV-2 and coronaviruses. Method: immunoSEQ multiplex PCR; TCRdb's copy keeps in-frame clones and lacks some. The table shows roughly 20,000 clones, with about 73% occurring only once. Unexposed donor CD4+ T cells date from about 2010-2019, before the COVID-19 pandemic. After approximately ten days of culture, CD4+ T cells were isolated. Half the medium was replaced with IL-2 medium on days 3 and 7. From germline, CDR1 is MNHEY and CDR2 SVGAGI. V lost 10 bases and J lost 8; bases outside the gene matches: 8. CDR3 size: 13 residues. Findings of the study overall: Samples before the pandemic and after infection were not matched within any donor.

The genes are TRBV6-5 and TRBJ1-6, with TRBD1 matching 7 bases. The sequenced sample consisted of CD4+ T cells from PBMCs, cultured in vitro. The sequence came from a human donor in good health. CDR3 sequence reads: CATSGTVHSPLHF. The DNA of the CDR3 is TGTGCCACATCCGGGACAGTTCATTCACCCCTCCACTTT.